Shown below are 22 T cell receptor beta chains from a single sample sequenced in a study of molecular identifiers for immune sequencing clone quantification. TCRdb analysed the PCR reads with MiXCR anew, one entry per CDR3 protein. This table holds 90,000 to 120,000 distinct CDR3 sequences, roughly a third found once. The sequenced material came from naive CD8+ T cells from blood, with Jurkat cell RNA spiked in. Sample subset: FACS-sorted CD8+CD4-CCR7+CD45RA+ naive T cells. These receptors came from a human donor in good health. Some libraries in this study had Jurkat cell RNA spiked in.

The chain links TRBV6-2 or TRBV6-3 to TRBJ2-7; 7 positions match TRBD1. The CDR3 spans 18 residues. Germline CDR1 reads MNHEY; CDR2 reads SVGEGT. J lost 0 bases, V lost 7 bases, and 18 bases had no gene match. CDR3 DNA: TGTGCCAGCACTCAACAACATTTCGGGCAGGGGGACTCCTACGAGCAGTACTTC. As protein: CASTQQHFGQGDSYEQYF.

This clonotype was counted a few times. J is TRBJ2-5 and V is TRBV6-5; D might be TRBD1 (5 bases). Germline V gene data show CDR1 as MNHEY and CDR2 as SVGAGI. The CDR3 totals 14 residues. The germline V and J ends were trimmed by 0 bases and 1 base, with 6 bases remaining between them. CDR3 in DNA: TGTGCCAGCAGTTACTCCGACAGCCAAGAGACCCAGTACTTC. Translated, it gives CASSYSDSQETQYF.

Of note for this clonotype: Germline and junction disagree at one end, which may indicate a read error. The J gene is TRBJ2-2, the V gene TRBV9; tentative D call: TRBD2 (5 bases). The CDR3 sequence is 16 residues long. Per germline, CDR1 SGDLS and CDR2 YYNGEE. DNA of the CDR3: TGTGCCAGCAGCACCCCTTGGTTAGGGAACACCGGGGAGCAGTTTTTT. It translates to CASSTPWLGNTGEQFF. Full variable domain (outside the CDR3, taken from reference TRBV9 and TRBJ2-2): DSGVTQTPKHLITATGQRVTLRCSPRSGDLSVYWYQQSLDQGLQFLIQYYNGEERAKGNILERFSAQQFPDLHSELNLSSLELGDSALYFCASSTPWLGNTGEQFFGEGSRLTVL.

This clonotype came up a few times. The gene calls are TRBV4-2 and TRBJ2-5; 7 bases are shared with TRBD1. CDR3 length equals 15 residues. From germline, CDR1 is LGHNA and CDR2 YNFKEQ. V gave up 4 bases and J gave up 1 base; unmatched junction bases: 6. CDR3 amino acids: CASSRRDSFQETQYF. The DNA of the CDR3 is TGTGCCAGCAGCCGCCGGGACAGCTTCCAAGAGACCCAGTACTTC.

There are a few counts of this clonotype. This chain joins TRBV6-8 and TRBJ2-4, with TRBD2 matching over 10 bases. The CDR3 is 20 residues long. V lost 2 bases to trimming and J lost 0 bases; unmatched junction nucleotides: 13. CDR1 MNHGY and CDR2 SAAAGT come from the germline V gene. The CDR3 coding sequence is TGTGCCAGCAGTTACCCCTTTGGACTAGCGGTTTTCCTAGCCAAAAACATTCAGTACTTC. This translates into CASSYPFGLAVFLAKNIQYF.

To note about this clonotype: This may be a read error: a much more frequent sequence differs by one nucleotide. The CDR3 region is CARSPPSNTDTQYF. The CDR3 bases are TGTGCCAGAAGCCCGCCCTCTAACACAGATACGCAGTATTTT. The gene calls are TRBV9 and TRBJ2-3, with D unclear. Germline V gene lookup returns CDR1 SGDLS and CDR2 YYNGEE. V was shortened by 8 bases and J by 2 bases, with 15 bases between the two germline ends. The CDR3 has 14 residues.

This clonotype was counted only a few times. The rearrangement joins TRBV4-1 to TRBJ2-4; TRBD1 or TRBD2 may be the D gene (5 bases each). Germline V gene lookup returns CDR1 MGHRA and CDR2 YSYEKL. The length of the CDR3 is 13 residues. The germline V and J ends were trimmed by 1 base and 6 bases, with 7 bases remaining between them. Here the CDR3 DNA reads TGCGCCAGCAGCCAAGCGAGGGGAAACATTCAGTACTTC. Its protein is CASSQARGNIQYF.

This clonotype showed up many times. The chain has TRBV11-1 and TRBJ1-5; D gene uncertain. The germline CDR1 and CDR2 sequences are SGHAT and FQDESV (reference sequence). V lost 1 base to trimming and J lost 4 bases, with 5 bases between them. This CDR3 is built from 13 residues. The chain's CDR3 is CASSLDWNQPQHF. The DNA for the CDR3 is TGTGCCAGCAGCTTAGACTGGAATCAGCCCCAGCATTTT.

This clonotype was observed a single time. A much more abundant neighbour one base away suggests this may be a read error. V is TRBV28 and J is TRBJ1-2, with a possible D match to TRBD1 (5 bases). CDR3 length equals 13 residues. Germline values: CDR1 MDHEN, CDR2 SYDVKM. CDR3 amino acids: CASRVREDYAYTF. CDR3 bases: TGTGCCAGCAGGGTCAGGGAAGACTATGCCTACACCTTC.

As regards this clonotype: A read error may be the cause here, since a much bigger clone is one base away. V and J are TRBV28 and TRBJ1-5, with D possibly TRBD1 on 6 matching bases. Germline assignment: CDR1 MDHEN and CDR2 SYDVKM. This CDR3 contains 17 residues. V gave up 5 bases and J gave up 3 bases, with 20 bases separating them. This chain's CDR3 is CASSPLLMDSTNQPQHF. The DNA of the CDR3 is TGTGCCAGCAGTCCCCTGCTTATGGACAGTACCAATCAGCCCCAGCATTTT. Full variable domain (rest looked up from reference TRBV28 and TRBJ1-5): DVKVTQSSRYLVKRTGEKVFLECVQDMDHENMFWYRQDPGLGLRLIYFSYDVKMKEKGDIPEGYSVSREKKERFSLILESASTNQTSMYLCASSPLLMDSTNQPQHFGDGTRLSIL.

The chain employs TRBV7-9 and TRBJ2-5; possible D gene TRBD2, 5 bases. V dropped 8 bases and J dropped 5 bases, with 15 bases sitting between them. The CDR3 loop spans 13 amino acids. Germline lookup yields CDR1 SEHNR and CDR2 FQNEAQ (reference sequence). The CDR3 protein is CASRTRGPETQYF. The CDR3, as DNA: TGTGCCAGCCGTACTAGAGGGCCGGAGACCCAGTACTTC.

This clonotype was recorded a few times. The rearrangement uses TRBV19 and TRBJ1-5; 7 nucleotides agree with TRBD1. In germline, CDR1 is LNHDA, CDR2 SQIVND (reference sequence). The CDR3 loop spans 14 amino acids. The CDR3 nucleotides are TGTGCGACAGGGTTTTCGCGAAGCAATCAGCCCCAGCATTTT. Amino acids: CATGFSRSNQPQHF.

This clonotype was counted at least ten times. This chain joins TRBV28 and TRBJ2-6, with a weak D call TRBD2 (5 bases). The CDR3 totals 20 residues. V dropped 6 bases and J dropped 0 bases, with 24 bases sitting between them. Per germline, CDR1 MDHEN and CDR2 SYDVKM. The DNA of the CDR3 is TGTGCCAGCAGCATCCCGGGGTCTAAACCTTTGGGCTCTGGGGCCAACGTCCTGACTTTC. Residues: CASSIPGSKPLGSGANVLTF. The full variable domain, rest sourced from reference TRBV28 and TRBJ2-6, is DVKVTQSSRYLVKRTGEKVFLECVQDMDHENMFWYRQDPGLGLRLIYFSYDVKMKEKGDIPEGYSVSREKKERFSLILESASTNQTSMYLCASSIPGSKPLGSGANVLTFGAGSRLTVL.

In this sample, this clonotype turned up many times. The rearrangement uses TRBV14 and TRBJ2-5; tentatively, D is TRBD2 (6 bases). Per germline, CDR1 SGHDN and CDR2 FVKESK. This CDR3 comprises 14 residues. Trimming took off 4 bases at V and 9 bases at J, with 18 bases between the two ends. The chain's CDR3 is CASSRWLRDGPQYF. In DNA, the CDR3 is TGTGCCAGCAGCCGATGGTTGCGGGATGGGCCCCAGTACTTC.

J is TRBJ1-1 and V is TRBV4-3; D gene unclear. From germline, CDR1 is LGHNA and CDR2 YSLEER. Trimming removed 4 bases from V and 5 bases from J, with 11 bases in between. The CDR3 runs 13 residues. CDR3 in DNA: TGCGCCAGCAGCCGATTGGGGATAACTGAAGCTTTCTTT. Protein sequence: CASSRLGITEAFF.

The chain employs TRBV19 and TRBJ2-1, with 7 bases fitting TRBD1. The CDR3 extends over 14 amino acids. Germline V gives CDR1 LNHDA, CDR2 SQIVND (reference sequence). Trimming removed 6 bases from V and 4 bases from J; junction bases left unmatched: 6. CDR3 residues: CASSRQGTYNEQFF. The DNA for the CDR3 is TGTGCCAGTAGCCGACAGGGAACTTACAATGAGCAGTTCTTC.

This clonotype was seen a few times. The rearrangement uses TRBV28 and TRBJ2-3, with 10 nucleotides matching TRBD2. V was clipped by 3 bases and J by 0 bases; unmatched bases: 3. Per germline, CDR1 MDHEN and CDR2 SYDVKM. The length of the CDR3 is 16 residues. CDR3 region: CASSFPTSGSTDTQYF. CDR3 nucleotide sequence: TGTGCCAGCAGTTTCCCGACTAGCGGGAGCACAGATACGCAGTATTTT.

This rearrangement joins TRBV4-3 to TRBJ2-1; 10 bases align to TRBD1. CDR1 and CDR2 (germline): LGHNA, YSLEER. The CDR3 extends over 15 amino acids. The trim removed 4 bases at V and 8 bases at J, leaving 8 bases unmatched. CDR3 sequence: CASSRSGTGAYEQFF. The CDR3, as DNA: TGCGCCAGCAGCCGGAGCGGGACAGGGGCCTATGAGCAGTTCTTC.

The chain combines TRBV7-9 with TRBJ1-1, with D possibly TRBD1 on 5 matching bases. Trimming left V 1 base short and J 1 base short, with 10 bases between. The CDR3 length is 15 residues. The germline V gene has CDR1 SEHNR and CDR2 FQNEAQ (reference sequence). The CDR3 reads CASSLGFGQNTEAFF. CDR3 in DNA: TGTGCCAGCAGCTTAGGGTTTGGACAGAACACTGAAGCTTTCTTT. Complete variable domain (other parts from reference TRBV7-9 and TRBJ1-1): DTGVSQNPRHKITKRGQNVTFRCDPISEHNRLYWYRQTLGQGPEFLTYFQNEAQLEKSRLLSDRFSAERPKGSFSTLEIQRTEQGDSAMYLCASSLGFGQNTEAFFGQGTRLTVV.

The sample holds a few counts of this clonotype. The DNA for the CDR3 is TGTGCCAGCAGCTTGGGACTAGCTAACGGGGAGCTGTTTTTT. Encoded protein: CASSLGLANGELFF. The chain is built from TRBV7-3 and TRBJ2-2, with 9 bases fitting TRBD2. This CDR3 comprises 14 residues. Germline loops: CDR1 SGHTA, CDR2 FQGTGA. V lost 3 bases and J lost 7; bases outside the gene matches: 3.

Comment on this clonotype: The junction differs from germline at one of its ends, possibly a read error. This chain uses TRBV11-2 with TRBJ2-4; D ambiguous. This CDR3 has 14 residues. Germline CDR1 is SGHAT and CDR2 is FQNNGV. The CDR3 DNA sequence: TGTGCCGGCAGCTTAGGGATTTTCAAAAACATTCAGTACTTC. Amino acids: CAGSLGIFKNIQYF.

For the CDR3, the DNA is TGTGCCAGCCTACACCCCAGATGGTTAGAAACGCAGGATACGCAGTATTTT. Its translation: CASLHPRWLETQDTQYF. The genes are TRBV6-1 and TRBJ2-3; D remains ambiguous. The V gene lost 8 bases and the J gene lost 6 bases, with 27 bases spanning the gap. Germline CDR1 is MNHNS and CDR2 is SASEGT. The CDR3 covers 17 residues.